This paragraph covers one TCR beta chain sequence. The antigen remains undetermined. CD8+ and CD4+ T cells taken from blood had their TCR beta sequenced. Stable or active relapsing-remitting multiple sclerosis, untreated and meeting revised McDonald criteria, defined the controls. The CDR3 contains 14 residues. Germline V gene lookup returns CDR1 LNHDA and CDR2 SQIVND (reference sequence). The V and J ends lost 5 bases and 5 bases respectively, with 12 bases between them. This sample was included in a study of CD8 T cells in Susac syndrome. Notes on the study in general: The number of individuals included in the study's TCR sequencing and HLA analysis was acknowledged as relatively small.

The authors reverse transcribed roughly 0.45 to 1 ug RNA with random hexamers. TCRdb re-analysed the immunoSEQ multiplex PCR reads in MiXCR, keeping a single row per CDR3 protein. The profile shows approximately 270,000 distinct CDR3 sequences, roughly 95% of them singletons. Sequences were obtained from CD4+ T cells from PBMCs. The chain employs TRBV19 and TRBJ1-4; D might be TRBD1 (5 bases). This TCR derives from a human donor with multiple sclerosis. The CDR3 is CASSARQSNEKLFF. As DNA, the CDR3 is TGTGCCAGTAGTGCCCGACAGTCCAATGAAAAACTGTTTTTT. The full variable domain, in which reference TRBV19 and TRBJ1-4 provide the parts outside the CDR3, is DGGITQSPKYLFRKEGQNVTLSCEQNLNHDAMYWYRQDPGQGLRLIYYSQIVNDFQKGDIAEGYSVSREKKESFPLTVTSAQKNPTAFYLCASSARQSNEKLFFGSGTQLSVL.